One T cell receptor (beta chain) is described in this entry. V lost 4 bases to trimming and J lost 4 bases; unmatched junction nucleotides: 3. This CDR3 region has 13 residues. Germline V gives CDR1 MNHEY, CDR2 SVGAGI. This sample was included in a study of blood T cell repertoires in COVID-19. Study in general: The cDNA or gDNA used as material had been derived from T cells, B-cell-depleted T cells, or PBMCs.

TCRdb's table, derived via immunoSEQ multiplex PCR, lists solely in-frame clones and lacks some. The table lists about 220,000 clones, 82% of them singletons. Membership in each cohort depended on participant-reported clinical history. The sample comprised PBMCs or T cells enriched from blood (not recorded which). V is TRBV6-5 and J is TRBJ2-7, with 8 positions matching TRBD1. This TCR was sampled from an older woman who had recovered from COVID-19. CDR3 sequence reads: CASSWTGHYEQYF. The CDR3 DNA follows: TGTGCCAGCAGTTGGACAGGGCATTACGAGCAGTACTTC.